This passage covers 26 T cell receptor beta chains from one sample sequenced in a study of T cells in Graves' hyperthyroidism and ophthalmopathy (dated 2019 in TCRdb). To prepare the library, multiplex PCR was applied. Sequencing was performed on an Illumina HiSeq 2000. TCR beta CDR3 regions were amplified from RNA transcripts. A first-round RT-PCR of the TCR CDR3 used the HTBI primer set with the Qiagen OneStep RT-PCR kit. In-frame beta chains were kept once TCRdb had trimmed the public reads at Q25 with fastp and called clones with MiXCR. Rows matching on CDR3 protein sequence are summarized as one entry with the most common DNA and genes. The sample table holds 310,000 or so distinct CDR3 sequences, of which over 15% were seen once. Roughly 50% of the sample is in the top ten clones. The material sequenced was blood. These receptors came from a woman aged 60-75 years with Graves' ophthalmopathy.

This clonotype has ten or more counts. The CDR3 DNA follows: TGTGCCGGAGGAGGGCAGGGTTACGAGCAGTACTTC. This translates into CAGGGQGYEQYF. J is TRBJ2-7 and V is TRBV6-1; perhaps TRBD2 as D (6 bases). This CDR3 region has 12 residues. The germline V and J ends were trimmed by 11 bases and 4 bases, with 15 bases remaining between them. In germline, CDR1 is MNHNS, CDR2 SASEGT.

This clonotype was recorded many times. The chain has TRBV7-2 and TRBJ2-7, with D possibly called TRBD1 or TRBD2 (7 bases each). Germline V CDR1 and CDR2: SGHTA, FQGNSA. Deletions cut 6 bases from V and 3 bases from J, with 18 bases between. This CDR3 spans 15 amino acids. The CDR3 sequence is CASRVSPGGDYEQYF. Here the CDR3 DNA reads TGTGCCAGCAGGGTTAGCCCAGGGGGGGACTACGAGCAGTACTTC.

Written as DNA, the CDR3 is TGTGCCAGCAGTTTAAATAATGAAAAACTGTTTTTT. This translates into CASSLNNEKLFF. The chain joins TRBV12-3 or TRBV12-4 to TRBJ1-4; no clear D gene. The ends were cut back, 2 bases at V and 4 bases at J, with 2 bases in the middle. The CDR3 contains 12 residues.

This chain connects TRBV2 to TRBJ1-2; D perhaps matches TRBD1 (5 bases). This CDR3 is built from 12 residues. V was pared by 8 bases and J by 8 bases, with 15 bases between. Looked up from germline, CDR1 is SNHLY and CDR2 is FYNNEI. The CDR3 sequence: CASYGAGSGYTF. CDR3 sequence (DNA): TGTGCCAGCTACGGGGCAGGCTCCGGCTACACCTTC.

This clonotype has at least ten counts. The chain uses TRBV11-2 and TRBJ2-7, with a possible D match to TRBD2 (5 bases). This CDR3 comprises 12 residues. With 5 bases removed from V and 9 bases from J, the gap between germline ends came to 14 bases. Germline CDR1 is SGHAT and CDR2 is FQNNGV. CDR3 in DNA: TGTGCCAGCAGCCCGGGCCGGGGTCGGCAGTACTTC. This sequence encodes CASSPGRGRQYF.

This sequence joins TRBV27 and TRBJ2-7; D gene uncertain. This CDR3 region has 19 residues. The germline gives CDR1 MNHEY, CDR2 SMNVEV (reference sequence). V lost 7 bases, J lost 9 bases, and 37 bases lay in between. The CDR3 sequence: CASTSLAPTGEYLSVVQYF. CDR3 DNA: TGTGCCAGCACCTCCCTTGCCCCGACGGGCGAGTATCTAAGTGTTGTGCAGTACTTC.

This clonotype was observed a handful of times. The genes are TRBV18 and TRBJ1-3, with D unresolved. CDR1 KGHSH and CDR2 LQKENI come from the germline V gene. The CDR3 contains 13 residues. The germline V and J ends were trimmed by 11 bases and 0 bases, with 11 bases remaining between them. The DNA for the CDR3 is TGTGCCGCTAGTCCTAGCTCTGGAAACACCATATATTTT. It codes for CAASPSSGNTIYF.

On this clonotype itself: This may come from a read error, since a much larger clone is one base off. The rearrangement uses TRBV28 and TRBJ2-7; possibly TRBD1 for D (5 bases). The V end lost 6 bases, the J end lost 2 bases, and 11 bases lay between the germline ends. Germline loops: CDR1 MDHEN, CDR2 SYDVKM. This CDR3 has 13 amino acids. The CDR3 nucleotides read TGTGCCAGCAGCACAAGACAGACCTACGAGCAGTACTTC. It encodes CASSTRQTYEQYF.

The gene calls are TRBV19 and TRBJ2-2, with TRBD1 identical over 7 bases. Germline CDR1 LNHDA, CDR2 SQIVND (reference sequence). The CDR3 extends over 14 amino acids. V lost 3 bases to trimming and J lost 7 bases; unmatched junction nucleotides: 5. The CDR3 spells CASSIQTGVGELFF. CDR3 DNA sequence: TGTGCCAGTAGTATTCAAACAGGGGTCGGGGAGCTGTTTTTT.

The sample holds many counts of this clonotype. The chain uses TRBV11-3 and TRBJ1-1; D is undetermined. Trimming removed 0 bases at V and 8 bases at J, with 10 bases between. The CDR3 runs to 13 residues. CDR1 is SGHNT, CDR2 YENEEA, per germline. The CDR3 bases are TGTGCCAGCAGCTTAGACTCCGGGGAGGAAGCTTTCTTT. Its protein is CASSLDSGEEAFF. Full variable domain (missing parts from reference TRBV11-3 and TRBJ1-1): EAGVVQSPRYKIIEKKQPVAFWCNPISGHNTLYWYLQNLGQGPELLIRYENEEAVDDSQLPKDRFSAERLKGVDSTLKIQPAELGDSAVYLCASSLDSGEEAFFGQGTRLTVV.

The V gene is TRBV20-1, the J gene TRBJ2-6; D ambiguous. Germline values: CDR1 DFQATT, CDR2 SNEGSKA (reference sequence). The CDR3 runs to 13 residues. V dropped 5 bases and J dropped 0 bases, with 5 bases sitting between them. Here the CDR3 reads CSAWSSGANVLTF. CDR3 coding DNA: TGCAGTGCTTGGAGCTCTGGGGCCAACGTCCTGACTTTC.

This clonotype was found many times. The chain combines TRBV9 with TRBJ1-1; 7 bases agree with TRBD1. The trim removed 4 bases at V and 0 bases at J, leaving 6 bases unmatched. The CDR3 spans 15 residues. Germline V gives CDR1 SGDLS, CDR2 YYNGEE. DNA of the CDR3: TGTGCCAGCAGCATTGAGGGACAGTTGAACACTGAAGCTTTCTTT. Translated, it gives CASSIEGQLNTEAFF.

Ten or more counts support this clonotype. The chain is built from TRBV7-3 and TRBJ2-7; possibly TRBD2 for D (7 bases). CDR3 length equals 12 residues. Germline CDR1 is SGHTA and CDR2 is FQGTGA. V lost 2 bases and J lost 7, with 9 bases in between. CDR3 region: CASSLEGGEQYF. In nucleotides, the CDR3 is TGTGCCAGCAGCTTAGAGGGGGGGGAGCAGTACTTC. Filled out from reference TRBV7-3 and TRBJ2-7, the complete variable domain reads GAGVSQTPSNKVTEKGKYVELRCDPISGHTALYWYRQSLGQGPEFLIYFQGTGAADDSGLPNDRFFAVRPEGSVSTLKIQRTERGDSAVYLCASSLEGGEQYFGPGTRLTVT.

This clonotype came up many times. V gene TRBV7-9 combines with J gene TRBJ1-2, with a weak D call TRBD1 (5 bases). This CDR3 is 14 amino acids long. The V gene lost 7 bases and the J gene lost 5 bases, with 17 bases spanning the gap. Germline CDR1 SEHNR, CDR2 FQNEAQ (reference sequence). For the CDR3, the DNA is TGTGCCAGCAACCTGGGCGCAGGGTTTTATGGCTACACCTTC. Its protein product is CASNLGAGFYGYTF.

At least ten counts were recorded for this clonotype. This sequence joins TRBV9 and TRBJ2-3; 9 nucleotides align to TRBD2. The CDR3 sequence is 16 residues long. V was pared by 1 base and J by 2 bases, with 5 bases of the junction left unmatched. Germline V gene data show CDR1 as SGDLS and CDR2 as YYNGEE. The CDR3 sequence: CASSVWAGGFTDTQYF. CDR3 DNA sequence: TGTGCCAGCAGCGTATGGGCGGGGGGGTTCACAGATACGCAGTATTTT.

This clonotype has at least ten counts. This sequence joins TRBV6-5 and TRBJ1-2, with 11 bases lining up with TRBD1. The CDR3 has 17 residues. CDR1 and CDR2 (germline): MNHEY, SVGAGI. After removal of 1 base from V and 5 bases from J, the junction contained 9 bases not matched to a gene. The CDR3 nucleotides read TGTGCCAGCAGTTACTTCCGGACAGGGGGCGGTGGATATGGCTACACCTTC. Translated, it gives CASSYFRTGGGGYGYTF.

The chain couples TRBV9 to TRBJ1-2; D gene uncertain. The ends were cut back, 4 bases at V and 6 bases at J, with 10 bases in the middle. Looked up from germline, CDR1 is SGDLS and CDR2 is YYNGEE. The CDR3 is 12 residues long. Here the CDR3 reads CASSPGYDGYTF. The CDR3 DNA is TGTGCCAGCAGCCCTGGTTACGATGGCTACACCTTC.

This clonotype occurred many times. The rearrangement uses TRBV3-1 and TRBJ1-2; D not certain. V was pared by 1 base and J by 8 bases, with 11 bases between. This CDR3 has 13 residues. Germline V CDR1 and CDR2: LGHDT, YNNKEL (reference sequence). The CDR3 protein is CASSQAASRGYTF. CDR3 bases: TGTGCCAGCAGCCAAGCCGCTAGCAGGGGCTACACCTTC.

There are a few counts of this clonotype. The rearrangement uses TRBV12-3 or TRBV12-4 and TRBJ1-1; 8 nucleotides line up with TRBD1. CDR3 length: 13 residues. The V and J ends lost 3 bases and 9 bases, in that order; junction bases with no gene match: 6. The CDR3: CASSFQGAGKAFF. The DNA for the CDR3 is TGTGCCAGCAGTTTCCAGGGGGCGGGTAAAGCTTTCTTT.

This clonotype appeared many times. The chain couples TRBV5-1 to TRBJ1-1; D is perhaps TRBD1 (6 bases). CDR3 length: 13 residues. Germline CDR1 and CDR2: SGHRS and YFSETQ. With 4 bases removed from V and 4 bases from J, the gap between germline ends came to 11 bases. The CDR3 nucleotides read TGCGCCAGCAGCCGGACAGCTGGCACTGAAGCTTTCTTT. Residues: CASSRTAGTEAFF.

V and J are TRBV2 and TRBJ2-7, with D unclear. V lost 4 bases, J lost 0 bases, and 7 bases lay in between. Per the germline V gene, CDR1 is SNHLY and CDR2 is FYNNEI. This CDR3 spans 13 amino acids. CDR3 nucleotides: TGTGCCAGCAGTGGCCAGCTCTCCTACGAGCAGTACTTC. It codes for CASSGQLSYEQYF.

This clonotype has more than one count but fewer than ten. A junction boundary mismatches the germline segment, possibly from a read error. The CDR3 sequence: CAGSAPSSTDTQYF. The CDR3 nucleotides read TGTGCCGGCAGCGCCCCATCTAGCACAGATACGCAGTATTTT. The chain couples TRBV28 to TRBJ2-3; D gene ambiguous. The CDR3 has 14 residues. Germline values: CDR1 MDHEN, CDR2 SYDVKM. The complete variable domain, with remaining parts taken from reference TRBV28 and TRBJ2-3, reads DVKVTQSSRYLVKRTGEKVFLECVQDMDHENMFWYRQDPGLGLRLIYFSYDVKMKEKGDIPEGYSVSREKKERFSLILESASTNQTSMYLCAGSAPSSTDTQYFGPGTRLTVL.

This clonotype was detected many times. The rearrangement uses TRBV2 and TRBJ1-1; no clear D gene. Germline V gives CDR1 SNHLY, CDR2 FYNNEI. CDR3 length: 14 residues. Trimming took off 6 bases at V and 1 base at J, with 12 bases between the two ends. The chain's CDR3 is CASRRRVGNTEAFF. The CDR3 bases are TGTGCCAGCAGAAGGAGGGTCGGGAACACTGAAGCTTTCTTT. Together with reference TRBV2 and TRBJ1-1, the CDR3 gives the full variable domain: EPEVTQTPSHQVTQMGQEVILRCVPISNHLYFYWYRQILGQKVEFLVSFYNNEISEKSEIFDDQFSVERPDGSNFTLKIRSTKLEDSAMYFCASRRRVGNTEAFFGQGTRLTVV.

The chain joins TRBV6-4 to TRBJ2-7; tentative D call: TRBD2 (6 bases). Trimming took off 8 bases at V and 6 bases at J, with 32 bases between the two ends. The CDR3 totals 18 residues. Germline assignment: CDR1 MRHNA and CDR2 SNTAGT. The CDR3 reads CASYPMGFTTRPTCEQYF. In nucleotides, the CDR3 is TGTGCCAGCTATCCGATGGGTTTCACGACTAGACCGACCTGCGAGCAGTACTTC.

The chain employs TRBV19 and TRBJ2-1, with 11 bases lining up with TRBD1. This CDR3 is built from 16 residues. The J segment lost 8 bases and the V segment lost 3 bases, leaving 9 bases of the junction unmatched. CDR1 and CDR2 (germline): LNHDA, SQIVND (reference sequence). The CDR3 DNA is TGTGCCAGTAGTATTTTGTGGGACAGGGGGTCCCATGAGCAGTTCTTC. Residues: CASSILWDRGSHEQFF. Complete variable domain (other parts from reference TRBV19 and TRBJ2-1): DGGITQSPKYLFRKEGQNVTLSCEQNLNHDAMYWYRQDPGQGLRLIYYSQIVNDFQKGDIAEGYSVSREKKESFPLTVTSAQKNPTAFYLCASSILWDRGSHEQFFGPGTRLTVL.

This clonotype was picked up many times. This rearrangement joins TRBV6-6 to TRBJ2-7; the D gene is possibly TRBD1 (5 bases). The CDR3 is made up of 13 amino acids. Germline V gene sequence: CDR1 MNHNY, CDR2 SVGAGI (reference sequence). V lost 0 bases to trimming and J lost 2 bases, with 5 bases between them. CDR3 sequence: CASSYSGAYEQYF. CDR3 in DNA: TGTGCCAGCAGTTACTCAGGGGCCTACGAGCAGTACTTC.